This T cell receptor (beta chain) came from a study of human T cells and chemical hapten exposure. General study findings and limits: Sensitizing with DPC caused no change in TCRs above 1 in 1000 frequency.

TCRdb redid the calling of the RACE reads with MiXCR, one entry per CDR3 protein. The data hold 65,000 to 90,000 distinct CDR3 sequences, with approximately 6.6% observed a single time. Time point here: patch test 2, 6 weeks after DPC sensitization. As to treatment: therapeutic diphenylcyclopropenone sensitization with weekly scalp DPC. CDR3 length equals 14 residues. The V end lost 7 bases, the J end lost 0 bases, and 7 bases lay between the germline ends. The V gene's germline CDR1 is SNHLY and CDR2 FYNNEI. Many counts were recorded for this clonotype. Its antigen is currently unknown. The chain links TRBV2 to TRBJ2-6, with D perhaps TRBD2 (5 bases). Sample: whole blood, taken in connection with sensitization to the hapten diphenylcyclopropenone (DPC). The receptor was derived from a woman aged 30 to 39 with alopecia areata. Some clones in this sample may be carry-over from other donors' samples. Written as DNA, the CDR3 is TGTGCCAGCACAGAGGGCTCTGGGGCCAACGTCCTGACTTTC. Amino acids: CASTEGSGANVLTF.